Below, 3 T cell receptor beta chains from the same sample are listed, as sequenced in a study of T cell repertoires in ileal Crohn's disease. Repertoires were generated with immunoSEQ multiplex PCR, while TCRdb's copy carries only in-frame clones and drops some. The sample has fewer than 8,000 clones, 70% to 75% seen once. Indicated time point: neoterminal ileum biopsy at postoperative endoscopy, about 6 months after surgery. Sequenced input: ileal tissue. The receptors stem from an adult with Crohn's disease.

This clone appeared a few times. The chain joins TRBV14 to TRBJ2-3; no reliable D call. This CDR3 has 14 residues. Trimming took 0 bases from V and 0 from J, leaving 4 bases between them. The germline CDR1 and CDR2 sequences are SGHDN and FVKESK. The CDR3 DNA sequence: TGTGCCAGCAGCCAAGACCTGAGCACAGATACGCAGTATTTT. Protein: CASSQDLSTDTQYF.

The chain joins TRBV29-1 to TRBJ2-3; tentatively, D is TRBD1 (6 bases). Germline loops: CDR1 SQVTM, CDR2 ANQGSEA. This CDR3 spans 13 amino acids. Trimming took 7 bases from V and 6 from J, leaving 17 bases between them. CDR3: CSAPWQGTDTQYF. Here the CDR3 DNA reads TGCAGCGCCCCCTGGCAGGGGACCGATACGCAGTATTTT.

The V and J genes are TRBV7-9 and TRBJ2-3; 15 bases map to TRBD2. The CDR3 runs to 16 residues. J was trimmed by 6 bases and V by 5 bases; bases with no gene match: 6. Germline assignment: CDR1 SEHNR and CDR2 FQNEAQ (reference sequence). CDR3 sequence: CASSQGLAGGRDTQYF. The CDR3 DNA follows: TGTGCCAGCAGCCAGGGACTAGCGGGGGGCCGGGATACGCAGTATTTT.